What follows are 9 T cell receptor beta chains derived from one specimen sequenced in a study of Ad26.COV2.S vaccination and SARS-CoV-2 variants. Treatment noted: about 20 received Ad26.COV2.S at low or high dose, single or two shots; roughly five received placebo; per-sample allocation not given. The samples date from day 63 after the first vaccine or placebo injection. Produced via immunoSEQ multiplex PCR; TCRdb's table is partial and in-frame only. The sample includes hundreds of thousands of clones, roughly 91% seen only once; the top ten take about 4.6%. The material was peripheral blood, obtained in a trial of Ad26.COV2.S vaccine versus placebo. Source of these receptors: a person aged 18-60 years who received the Ad26.COV2.S COVID-19 vaccine or a placebo.

The rearrangement links TRBV5-5 to TRBJ1-4; tentatively, D is TRBD1 (5 bases). The CDR3 length is 15 residues. Deletions cut 4 bases from V and 4 bases from J, with 14 bases between. The germline V gene has CDR1 SGHKS and CDR2 YYEKEE (reference sequence). The chain's CDR3 is CASSAGGENNEKLFF. The CDR3 nucleotides are TGTGCCAGCAGCGCCGGGGGGGAGAATAATGAAAAACTGTTTTTT.

The chain employs TRBV3-1 (or the pseudogene TRBV3-2) and TRBJ2-3, with TRBD2 as a possible D gene (6 bases). The germline V gene encodes CDR1 LGHDT and CDR2 YNNKEL (reference sequence). Trimming stripped 1 base from V and 0 bases from J, with 14 bases between. This CDR3 is 17 amino acids long. The CDR3 sequence: CASSQVYGGTSTDTQYF. The DNA for the CDR3 is TGTGCCAGCAGCCAAGTATATGGCGGGACTAGCACAGATACGCAGTATTTT.

This clone was recorded once. The CDR3 nucleotides read TGTGCCAGCAGCAAAACGGGGGGGGCCCCCTTAAGCTCCTACAATGAGCAGTTCTTC. Its protein product is CASSKTGGAPLSSYNEQFF. This chain uses TRBV9 with TRBJ2-1; 8 bases are shared with TRBD2. Unmatched junction bases numbered 15, after V lost 4 bases and J lost 0 bases. In germline, CDR1 is SGDLS, CDR2 YYNGEE. The CDR3 is 19 residues long.

The chain couples TRBV2 to TRBJ1-5; 7 bases map to TRBD1. Per the germline V gene, CDR1 is SNHLY and CDR2 is FYNNEI. This CDR3 comprises 15 residues. The V and J ends lost 7 bases and 0 bases, in that order; junction bases with no gene match: 6. DNA for the CDR3: TGTGCCAGCAACCGACAGGGTGTTAGCAATCAGCCCCAGCATTTT. This encodes CASNRQGVSNQPQHF.

The chain links TRBV7-2 to TRBJ2-2; D perhaps matches TRBD1 (6 bases). There are 15 residues in the CDR3. V was shortened by 5 bases and J by 3 bases, with 13 bases between the two germline ends. The germline gives CDR1 SGHTA, CDR2 FQGNSA. In nucleotides, the CDR3 is TGTGCCAGCAGCGCACCATACAGGGACACCGGGGAGCTGTTTTTT. It is translated as CASSAPYRDTGELFF.

The V and J genes are TRBV5-5 and TRBJ1-6; a weak D match, TRBD1 (6 bases). Germline CDR1 and CDR2: SGHKS and YYEKEE (reference sequence). The V gene lost 6 bases and the J gene lost 0 bases, with 13 bases spanning the gap. CDR3 length equals 16 residues. The CDR3 region is CASIMTGSSYNSPLHF. The CDR3 nucleotides are TGTGCCAGCATCATGACAGGCAGCTCCTATAATTCACCCCTCCACTTT.

This clone was found once. The gene calls are TRBV4-3 and TRBJ2-7, with TRBD2 identical over 12 bases. The junction had 3 bases not matched to a gene; V was cut back by 2 bases and J by 1 base. Per germline, CDR1 LGHNA and CDR2 YSLEER. The CDR3 is made up of 16 amino acids. CDR3 nucleotides: TGCGCCAGCAGCCAACGGACTAGCGGGGTATCCTACGAGCAGTACTTC. Translation gives CASSQRTSGVSYEQYF.

The V and J genes are TRBV2 and TRBJ2-2; TRBD1 aligns across 8 bases. Germline-derived CDR1 and CDR2 are SNHLY and FYNNEI. Trimming took 5 bases from V and 4 from J; bases not matched to a gene: 9. The CDR3 consists of 16 residues. The CDR3 sequence: CASSPTDRASTGELFF. The DNA of the CDR3 is TGTGCCAGCAGTCCCACGGACAGGGCTAGCACCGGGGAGCTGTTTTTT.

CDR3 sequence reads: CASSLTGGEGQPQHF. In DNA, the CDR3 is TGTGCCAGCAGTTTGACAGGGGGCGAGGGTCAGCCCCAGCATTTT. The chain employs TRBV27 and TRBJ1-5; 10 bases are shared with TRBD1. The CDR3 covers 15 residues. V was pared by 3 bases and J by 6 bases, with 5 bases of the junction left unmatched. Germline V CDR1 and CDR2: MNHEY, SMNVEV (reference sequence).